The rows below give T cell receptor beta chains drawn from one sample of a study of T cells in Graves' hyperthyroidism and ophthalmopathy. Each CDR3 protein gets one entry after TCRdb re-called the multiplex PCR reads with MiXCR. The repertoire consists of approximately 570,000 distinct CDR3 sequences, with just under 20% occurring once and the leading ten covering 40% to 50%. Sequencing was performed on blood. Receptor source: a man between 35 and 55 years old with Graves' ophthalmopathy. The CDR3 runs from the conserved cysteine through the conserved F or W. A D gene is named only where the DNA matches it firmly. Some rows mark clone size as missing; the rest say once, few, many or name a class of expanded clone.

TGCAGTGCCAGCGTAGAGTCCTACGAGCAGTACTTC	CSASVESYEQYF	TRBV20-1	TRBJ2-7	-	many
TGTGCCAGCAGCCAATTCCTAGCGGGGAGAAGGGATGAGCAGTTCTTC	CASSQFLAGRRDEQFF	TRBV3-1	TRBJ2-1	TRBD2	many
TGTGCCAGTAGTACCCAGGGGACTGAAGCTTTCTTT	CASSTQGTEAFF	TRBV19	TRBJ1-1	-	-
TGTGCCTGGAGTCTCCAAGGGCTCGGGGAGCTGTTTTTT	CAWSLQGLGELFF	TRBV30	TRBJ2-2	-	many
TGTGCCAGCAGTCTGGGCGGTACCTACGAGCAGTACTTC	CASSLGGTYEQYF	TRBV5-1	TRBJ2-7	-	many
TGTGCCAGCAGTTTTTCTAAGAGGGGACAAAGCTTTAGCAATCAGCCCCAGCATTTT	CASSFSKRGQSFSNQPQHF	TRBV28	TRBJ1-5	-	-
TGTGCCAGCAGTGAATATAGGAGCCACACTGAAGCTTTCTTT	CASSEYRSHTEAFF	TRBV25-1	TRBJ1-1	-	-
TGCGCCAGCAGCCAAGACAGGAGGGCCTACGAGCAGTACTTC	CASSQDRRAYEQYF	TRBV4-3	TRBJ2-7	-	few
TGTGCCGTCGGGCCTGGGGGCTACACCTTC	CAVGPGGYTF	TRBV10-3	TRBJ1-2	-	-
TGTGCCAGCAGTTACGTAGGTGATCAGCCCCAGCATTTT	CASSYVGDQPQHF	TRBV6-5	TRBJ1-5	-	-
TGTGCCAGCAGCTCGACAGGATTTCAGAACACTGAAGCTTTCTTT	CASSSTGFQNTEAFF	TRBV7-9	TRBJ1-1	-	many
TGTGCCAGCAGTTTTCCCCCCTCAGGGGGCTATGGCTACACCTTC	CASSFPPSGGYGYTF	TRBV28	TRBJ1-2	TRBD1	few
TGTGCCAGTAGTATTCACAGTCAAGAGACCCAGTACTTC	CASSIHSQETQYF	TRBV19	TRBJ2-5	-	-
TGTGCCAGCAGAAGAGGGACAGCTGAAAAACTGTTTTTT	CASRRGTAEKLFF	TRBV12-3/TRBV12-4	TRBJ1-4	TRBD1	-
TGTGCCAGCTCACCAGGGGGCGCGGGAGAAAAACTGTTTTTT	CASSPGGAGEKLFF	TRBV18	TRBJ1-4	-	few
TGTGCCAGCAGCGTACGCCCAGGGAGCGGGGAGCTGTTTTTT	CASSVRPGSGELFF	TRBV2	TRBJ2-2	-	many